A selection of T cell receptor beta chains follows, all from one sample in a study of blood T cell repertoires in COVID-19. Sequencing was performed with immunoSEQ multiplex PCR; in TCRdb, only in-frame clones are kept and a portion is missing. The sample shows about 110,000 clones, about 88% of them seen only once. Sequencing was done on a sample of peripheral blood. These receptors were collected from a man in his forties with acute or convalescent COVID-19. The conserved cysteine and the conserved F or W are not part of the CDR3 here. The D gene is left open where the match is weak.

CDR3 protein | V gene | D gene
ASSPDRGEKLF | TRBV7-9 | NA
ASSTGLAGSILNTQY | TRBV5-1 | TRBD2
ASTGGAGTSSYEQY | TRBV5-6 | NA
ASSPPGTGGDGRAF | TRBV4-2 | TRBD1
ASSPRRGANYGYT | TRBV5-6 | NA
ASSGLASTDTQY | TRBV19 | TRBD2
ASSFELAGNNEQF | TRBV7-8 | TRBD2
ASSLGPNTEAF | TRBV12-3/TRBV12-4 | NA
ASSLISPREQY | TRBV7-9 | NA
ASSPSLGTGTYEQY | TRBV7-2 | TRBD1
ASSLGTGGMTNEKLF | TRBV5-1 | TRBD1
ASSNSYGVKTQY | TRBV27 | NA
ASSQDSQSSYEQY | TRBV4-1 | NA
ASTLGQDRNNYGYT | TRBV5-4 | TRBD1
ASSLGGARSYEQY | TRBV7-6 | NA
SVGSDRELQQY | TRBV29-1 | TRBD1
ASRTGTGSYEQY | TRBV2 | TRBD1
ASSQGRVEGTDTQY | TRBV3-1/TRBV3-2 | TRBD2
ASSLSPTGGGGYGNTIY | TRBV11-2 | TRBD1
ATRQGVTDTQY | TRBV15 | TRBD1
ASSADRGGTDTQY | TRBV2 | TRBD1
ASSSPLAGNTGELF | TRBV6-2/TRBV6-3 | NA
ASSPWTGKETQY | TRBV11-1 | TRBD1
ASSPPTSHPQY | TRBV9 | TRBD2